This TCR beta chain was profiled in a study of cytomegalovirus exposure and HLA in healthy donors. The V gene's germline CDR1 is KGHSH and CDR2 LQKENI. With 0 bases removed from V and 6 bases from J, the gap between germline ends came to 19 bases. The CDR3 has 17 amino acids. Both 60 Vbeta primers and 13 Jbeta primers went into the PCR. Generated by immunoSEQ multiplex PCR, the TCRdb table keeps only in-frame clones and is missing some. The sample table sets out approximately 120,000 clones. The TCR was taken from a man aged 18 to 29 in good health and CMV-seronegative. The sequencing sample was made of PBMCs. The chain combines TRBV18 with TRBJ2-3; weak D call: TRBD2 (6 bases). Written as DNA, the CDR3 is TGTGCCAGCTCACCACCGAGCACTAGCCGAGGTCGGGATACGCAGTATTTT. Translated: CASSPPSTSRGRDTQYF.